These 14 T cell receptor beta chains were all obtained from the same sample, sequenced in a study of T cells in Graves' hyperthyroidism and ophthalmopathy. RNA transcripts were the template for amplifying TCR beta CDR3 regions. The HTBI primer set drove a first-round RT-PCR of the TCR CDR3. A single record per CDR3 protein comes from TCRdb applying MiXCR to the multiplex PCR reads. The table shows under 300,000 distinct CDR3 sequences, with 13% occurring only once. Specimen: blood. These receptors were obtained from a woman in her 30s with Graves' hyperthyroidism that later progressed to Graves' ophthalmopathy.

In its sample, this clonotype was seen many times. The chain uses TRBV7-9 and TRBJ2-3, with D perhaps matching TRBD1 (6 bases). Trimming left V 2 bases short and J 2 bases short, with 11 bases between. Germline V lookup: CDR1 SEHNR, CDR2 FQNEAQ (reference sequence). The CDR3 spans 15 residues. CDR3 bases: TGTGCCAGCAGCTTATCGGGACACGACACAGATACGCAGTATTTT. This translates into CASSLSGHDTDTQYF.

This clonotype came up many times. V is TRBV28 and J is TRBJ2-1, with a tentative D call TRBD2 (6 bases). Trimming removed 2 bases at V and 6 bases at J, with 14 bases between. This CDR3 has 15 residues. CDR1 and CDR2 (germline): MDHEN, SYDVKM. The CDR3 here is CASSLGTTRGNEQFF. Written as DNA, the CDR3 is TGTGCCAGCAGTTTAGGGACGACTAGGGGCAATGAGCAGTTCTTC.

The chain combines TRBV27 with TRBJ1-3; D remains unclear. V lost 5 bases to trimming and J lost 0 bases, with 11 bases between them. The germline V gene has CDR1 MNHEY and CDR2 SMNVEV (reference sequence). CDR3 length: 15 amino acids. For the CDR3, the DNA is TGTGCCAGCAGTAGGCAGCTTAGCTCTGGAAACACCATATATTTT. Amino acids: CASSRQLSSGNTIYF.

The chain is built from TRBV7-9 and TRBJ1-3; no definite D call. There are 14 residues in the CDR3. Trimming removed 2 bases from V and 2 bases from J, with 7 bases in between. Per the germline V gene, CDR1 is SEHNR and CDR2 is FQNEAQ (reference sequence). CDR3 nucleotides: TGTGCCAGCAGCTTACTCGAAGCTGGAAACACCATATATTTT. This sequence encodes CASSLLEAGNTIYF.

This clonotype was counted only a few times. V is TRBV20-1 and J is TRBJ2-5; no firm D call. The CDR3 covers 13 residues. Germline assignment: CDR1 DFQATT and CDR2 SNEGSKA (reference sequence). V was trimmed by 0 bases and J by 4 bases, leaving 9 bases between them. CDR3 DNA sequence: TGCAGTGCTAGAGATCCACCGGGAGAGACCCAGTACTTC. It yields the protein CSARDPPGETQYF.

Regarding this clonotype: No conserved phenylalanine or tryptophan ends this CDR3, so it is likely a read error. The chain employs TRBV7-9 and TRBJ2-1, with D uncertain. Germline CDR1 and CDR2: SEHNR and FQNEAQ (reference sequence). The CDR3 length is 11 residues. The ends were cut back, 5 bases at V and 6 bases at J, with 5 bases in the middle. The CDR3: CASSPSNEQFL. The CDR3, as DNA: TGTGCCAGCAGCCCTAGCAATGAGCAGTTCCTC.

This clonotype has at least ten counts. This chain connects TRBV14 to TRBJ2-3; D remains ambiguous. CDR1 and CDR2 (germline): SGHDN, FVKESK. Trimming removed 1 base at V and 0 bases at J, with 5 bases between. This CDR3 has 14 residues. The CDR3 here is CASSQGGSTDTQYF. The CDR3, as DNA: TGTGCCAGCAGCCAAGGAGGTAGCACAGATACGCAGTATTTT.

This clonotype has ten or more counts. This chain joins TRBV20-1 and TRBJ2-1; D unclear. Trimming removed 3 bases at V and 0 bases at J, with 6 bases between. The CDR3 spans 13 residues. Germline V gene sequence: CDR1 DFQATT, CDR2 SNEGSKA (reference sequence). This chain's CDR3 is CSARRFSYNEQFF. The CDR3 DNA reads as TGCAGTGCTAGGCGGTTCTCCTACAATGAGCAGTTCTTC.

This clonotype occurred many times. The chain combines TRBV27 with TRBJ2-7; no firm D call. The V gene lost 4 bases and the J gene lost 3 bases, with 10 bases spanning the gap. Looked up from germline, CDR1 is MNHEY and CDR2 is SMNVEV (reference sequence). The CDR3 runs 13 residues. The CDR3 reads CASSSGISYEQYF. The CDR3 DNA follows: TGTGCCAGCAGTTCTGGGATCAGCTACGAGCAGTACTTC.

This clonotype was counted ten times or more. The rearrangement joins TRBV14 to TRBJ1-6; the match to TRBD1 covers 9 bases. V shed 2 bases, J shed 10 bases, and the junction held 6 bases outside the gene matches. Germline V gene sequence: CDR1 SGHDN, CDR2 FVKESK. CDR3 length: 15 amino acids. DNA of the CDR3: TGTGCCAGCAGCCAAACGACAGGGGGTAAATCACCCCTCCACTTT. Amino acid sequence: CASSQTTGGKSPLHF.

This clonotype was recorded at least ten times. This CDR3 is CASSQGGVGTQYF. The CDR3 DNA is TGTGCCAGCAGCCAAGGGGGGGTAGGGACCCAGTACTTC. The chain is built from TRBV7-6 and TRBJ2-5; D is possibly TRBD2 (7 bases). This CDR3 has 13 residues. Germline V CDR1 and CDR2: SGHVS, FNYEAQ. The V and J ends lost 5 bases and 7 bases respectively, with 14 bases between them.

This clonotype appeared many times. V and J are TRBV10-3 and TRBJ1-1; 7 bases line up with TRBD1. V gave up 0 bases and J gave up 6 bases; unmatched junction bases: 22. The CDR3 covers 20 residues. Germline V gene data show CDR1 as ENHRY and CDR2 as SYGVKD. The CDR3 spells CAISESKEGAVLVPHAEAFF. The DNA of the CDR3 is TGTGCCATCAGTGAGTCGAAGGAGGGGGCGGTATTAGTTCCCCATGCTGAAGCTTTCTTT.

The table lists this clonotype with many counts. V is TRBV19 and J is TRBJ2-1, with 8 bases matching TRBD2. CDR1 and CDR2 (germline): LNHDA, SQIVND (reference sequence). The CDR3 contains 14 residues. The J segment lost 6 bases and the V segment lost 5 bases, leaving 6 bases of the junction unmatched. The CDR3 DNA reads TGTGCCAGTAGTGGCGGGCTAGCGGGCAATGAGCAGTTCTTC. Translating it yields CASSGGLAGNEQFF.

This clonotype was seen ten or more times. This chain connects TRBV18 to TRBJ2-7; D call uncertain. Trimming took 3 bases from V and 2 from J, leaving 14 bases between them. The length of the CDR3 is 15 residues. Per the germline V gene, CDR1 is KGHSH and CDR2 is LQKENI. CDR3 DNA: TGTGCCAGCTCACCCAACGCGGACGCAGCCTACGAGCAGTACTTC. Protein: CASSPNADAAYEQYF.